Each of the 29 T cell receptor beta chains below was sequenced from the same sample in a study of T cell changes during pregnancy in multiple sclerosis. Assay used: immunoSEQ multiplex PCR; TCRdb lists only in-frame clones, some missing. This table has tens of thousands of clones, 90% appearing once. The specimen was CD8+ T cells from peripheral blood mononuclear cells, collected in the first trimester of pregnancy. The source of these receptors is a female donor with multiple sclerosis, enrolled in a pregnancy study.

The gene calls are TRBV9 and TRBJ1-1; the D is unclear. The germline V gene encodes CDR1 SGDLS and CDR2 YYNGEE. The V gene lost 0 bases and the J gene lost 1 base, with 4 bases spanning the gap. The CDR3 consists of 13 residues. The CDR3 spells CASSVDTNTEAFF. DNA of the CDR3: TGTGCCAGCAGCGTAGACACGAACACTGAAGCTTTCTTT.

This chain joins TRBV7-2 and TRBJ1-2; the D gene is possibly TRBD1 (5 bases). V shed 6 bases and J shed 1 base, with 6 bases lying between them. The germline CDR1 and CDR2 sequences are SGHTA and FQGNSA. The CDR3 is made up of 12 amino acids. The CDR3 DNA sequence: TGTGCCAGCAGGGGGGGTAACTATGGCTACACCTTC. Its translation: CASRGGNYGYTF.

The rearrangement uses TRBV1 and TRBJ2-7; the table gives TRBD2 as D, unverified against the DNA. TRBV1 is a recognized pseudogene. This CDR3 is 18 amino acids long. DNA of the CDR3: TGCACCAGCAGCCAACACCCCGGGGCGGGAGGGAACTCCTACGAGCAGTACTTC. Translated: CTSSQHPGAGGNSYEQYF.

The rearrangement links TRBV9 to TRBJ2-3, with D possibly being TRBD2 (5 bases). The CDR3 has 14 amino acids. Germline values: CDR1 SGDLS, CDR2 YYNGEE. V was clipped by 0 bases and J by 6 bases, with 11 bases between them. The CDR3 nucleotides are TGTGCCAGCAGCGTAGGGTACGGGATTGATACGCAGTATTTT. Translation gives CASSVGYGIDTQYF.

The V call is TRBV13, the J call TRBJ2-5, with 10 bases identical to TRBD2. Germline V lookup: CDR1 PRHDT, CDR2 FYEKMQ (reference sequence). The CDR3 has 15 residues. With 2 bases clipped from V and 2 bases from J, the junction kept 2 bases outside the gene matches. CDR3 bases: TGTGCCAGCAGCTTAAGCGGGAGGGGACAAGAGACCCAGTACTTC. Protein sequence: CASSLSGRGQETQYF.

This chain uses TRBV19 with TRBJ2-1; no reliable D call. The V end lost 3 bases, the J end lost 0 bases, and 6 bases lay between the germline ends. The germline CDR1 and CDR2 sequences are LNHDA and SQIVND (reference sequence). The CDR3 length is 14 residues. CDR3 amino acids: CASSMVSSYNEQFF. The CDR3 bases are TGTGCCAGTAGTATGGTCAGCTCCTACAATGAGCAGTTCTTC.

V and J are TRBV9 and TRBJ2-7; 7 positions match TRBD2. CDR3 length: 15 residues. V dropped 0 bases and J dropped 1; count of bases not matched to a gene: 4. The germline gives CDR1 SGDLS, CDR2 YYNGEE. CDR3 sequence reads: CASSVGGSPSYEQYF. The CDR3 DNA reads TGTGCCAGCAGCGTAGGCGGGAGCCCTTCCTACGAGCAGTACTTC.

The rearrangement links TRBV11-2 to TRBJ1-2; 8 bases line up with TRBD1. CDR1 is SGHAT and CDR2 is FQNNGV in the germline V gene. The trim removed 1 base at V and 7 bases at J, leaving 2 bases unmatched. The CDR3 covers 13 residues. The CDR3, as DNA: TGTGCCAGCAGCTTAGGGACAGGGAGTGGCTACACCTTC. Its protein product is CASSLGTGSGYTF.

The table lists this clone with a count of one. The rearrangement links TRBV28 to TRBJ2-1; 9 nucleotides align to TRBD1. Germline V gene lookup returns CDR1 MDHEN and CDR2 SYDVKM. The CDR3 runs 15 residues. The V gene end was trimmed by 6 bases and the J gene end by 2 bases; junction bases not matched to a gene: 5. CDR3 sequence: CASSLGQGPYNEQFF. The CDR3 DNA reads TGTGCCAGCAGCCTGGGACAGGGACCCTACAATGAGCAGTTCTTC.

CDR3 DNA sequence: TGTGCCAGCAGGAGGGGGCTTACAGAGACCCAGTACTTC. It specifies CASRRGLTETQYF. The chain links TRBV28 to TRBJ2-5, with 7 bases matching TRBD1. The trim removed 6 bases at V and 4 bases at J, leaving 5 bases unmatched. Germline V gene data show CDR1 as MDHEN and CDR2 as SYDVKM. This CDR3 spans 13 amino acids.

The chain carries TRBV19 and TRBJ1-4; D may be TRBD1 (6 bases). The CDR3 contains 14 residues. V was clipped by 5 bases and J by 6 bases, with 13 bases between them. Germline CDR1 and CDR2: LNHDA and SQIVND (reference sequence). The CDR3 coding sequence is TGTGCCAGTAGTTACCACAGGGCGCATGAAAAACTGTTTTTT. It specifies CASSYHRAHEKLFF. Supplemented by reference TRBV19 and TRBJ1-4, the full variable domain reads DGGITQSPKYLFRKEGQNVTLSCEQNLNHDAMYWYRQDPGQGLRLIYYSQIVNDFQKGDIAEGYSVSREKKESFPLTVTSAQKNPTAFYLCASSYHRAHEKLFFGSGTQLSVL.

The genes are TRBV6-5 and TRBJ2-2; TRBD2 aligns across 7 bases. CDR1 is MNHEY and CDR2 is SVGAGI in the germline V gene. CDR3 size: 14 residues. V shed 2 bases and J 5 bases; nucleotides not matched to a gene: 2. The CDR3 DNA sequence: TGTGCCAGCAGTTACGGGGAGGGTACCGGGGAGCTGTTTTTT. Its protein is CASSYGEGTGELFF.

The CDR3 DNA reads TGTGCCAGCAGTCATCCGGGATCCGAAACCTACGAGCAGTACTTC. This gives the protein CASSHPGSETYEQYF. The chain couples TRBV7-9 to TRBJ2-7, with D possibly matching TRBD2 (5 bases). This CDR3 is built from 15 residues. Germline V gene sequence: CDR1 SEHNR, CDR2 FQNEAQ (reference sequence). Trimming removed 6 bases from V and 2 bases from J, with 17 bases in between.

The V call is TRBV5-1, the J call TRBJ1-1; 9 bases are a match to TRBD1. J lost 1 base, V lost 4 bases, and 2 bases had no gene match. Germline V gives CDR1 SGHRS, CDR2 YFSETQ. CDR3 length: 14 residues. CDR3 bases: TGCGCCAGCAGCCAGGACAGGGGGAACACTGAAGCTTTCTTT. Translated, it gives CASSQDRGNTEAFF.

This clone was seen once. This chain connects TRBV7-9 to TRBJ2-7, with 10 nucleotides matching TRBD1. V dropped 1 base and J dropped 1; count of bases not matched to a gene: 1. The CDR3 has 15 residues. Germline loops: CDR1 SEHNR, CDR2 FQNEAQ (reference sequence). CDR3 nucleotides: TGTGCCAGCAGCTTAGGGGACAGGGGATCCTACGAGCAGTACTTC. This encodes CASSLGDRGSYEQYF.

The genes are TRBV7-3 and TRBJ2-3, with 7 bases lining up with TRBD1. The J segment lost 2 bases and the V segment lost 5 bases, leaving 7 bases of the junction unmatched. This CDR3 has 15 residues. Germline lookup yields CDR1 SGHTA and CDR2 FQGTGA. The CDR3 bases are TGTGCCAGCAGCACTGAAGGGACAGCCACAGATACGCAGTATTTT. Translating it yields CASSTEGTATDTQYF.

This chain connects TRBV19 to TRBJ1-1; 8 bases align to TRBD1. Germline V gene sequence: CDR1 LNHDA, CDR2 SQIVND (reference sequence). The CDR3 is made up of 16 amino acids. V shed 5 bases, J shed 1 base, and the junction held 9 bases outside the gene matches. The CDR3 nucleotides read TGTGCCAGTAGTCTTTGGGGGACAGGAGGGAACACTGAAGCTTTCTTT. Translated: CASSLWGTGGNTEAFF.

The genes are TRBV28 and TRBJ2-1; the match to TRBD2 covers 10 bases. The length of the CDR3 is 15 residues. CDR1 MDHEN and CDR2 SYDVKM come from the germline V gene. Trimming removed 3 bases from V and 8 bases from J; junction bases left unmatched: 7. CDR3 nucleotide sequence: TGTGCCAGCAGTTTGATAGCGGGAGGCTTCGATGAGCAGTTCTTC. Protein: CASSLIAGGFDEQFF.

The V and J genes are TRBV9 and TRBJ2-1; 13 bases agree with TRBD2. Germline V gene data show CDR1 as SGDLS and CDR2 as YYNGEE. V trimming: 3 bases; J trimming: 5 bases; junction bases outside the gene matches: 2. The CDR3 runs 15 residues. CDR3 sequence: CASSEGTSGNNEQFF. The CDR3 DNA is TGTGCCAGCAGCGAGGGGACTAGCGGGAACAATGAGCAGTTCTTC.

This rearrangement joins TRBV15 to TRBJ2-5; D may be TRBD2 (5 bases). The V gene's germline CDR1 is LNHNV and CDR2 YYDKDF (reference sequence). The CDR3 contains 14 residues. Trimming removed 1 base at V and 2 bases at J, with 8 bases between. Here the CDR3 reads CATSRVEGQETQYF. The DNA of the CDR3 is TGTGCCACCAGCAGAGTAGAGGGTCAAGAGACCCAGTACTTC.

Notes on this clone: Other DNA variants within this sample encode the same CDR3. CDR3 residues: CASSVVPSSYEQYF. The CDR3 DNA follows: TGTGCCAGCAGCGTAGTACCGAGCTCCTACGAGCAGTACTTC. The chain employs TRBV9 and TRBJ2-7; D gene unclear. Germline CDR1 reads SGDLS; CDR2 reads YYNGEE. The CDR3 has 14 amino acids. V was trimmed by 0 bases and J by 0 bases, leaving 7 bases between them.

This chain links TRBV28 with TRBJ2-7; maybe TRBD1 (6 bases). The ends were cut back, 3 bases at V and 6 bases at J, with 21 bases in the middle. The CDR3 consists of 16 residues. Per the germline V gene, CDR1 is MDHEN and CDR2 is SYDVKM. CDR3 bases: TGTGCCAGCAGTTTTGATCTGACAGGCAGGGTGACCGAGCAGTACTTC. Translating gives CASSFDLTGRVTEQYF.

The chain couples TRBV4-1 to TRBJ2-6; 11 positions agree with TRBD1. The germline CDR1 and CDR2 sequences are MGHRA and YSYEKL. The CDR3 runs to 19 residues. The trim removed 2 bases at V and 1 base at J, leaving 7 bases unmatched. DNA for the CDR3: TGCGCCAGCAGCCAATCCCCCGGGACAGGGGGATCTGGGGCCAACGTCCTGACTTTC. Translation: CASSQSPGTGGSGANVLTF.

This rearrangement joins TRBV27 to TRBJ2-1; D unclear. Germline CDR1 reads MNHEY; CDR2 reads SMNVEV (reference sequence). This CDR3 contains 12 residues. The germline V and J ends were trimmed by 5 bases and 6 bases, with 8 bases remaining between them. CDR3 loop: CASSPSGNEQFF. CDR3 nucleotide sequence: TGTGCCAGCAGTCCTAGTGGCAATGAGCAGTTCTTC.

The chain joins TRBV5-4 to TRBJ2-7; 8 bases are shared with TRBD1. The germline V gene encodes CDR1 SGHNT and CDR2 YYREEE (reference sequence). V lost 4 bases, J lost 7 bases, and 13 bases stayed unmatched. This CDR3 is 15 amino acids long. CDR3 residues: CASSPSPGQEREQYF. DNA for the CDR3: TGTGCCAGCAGCCCCTCCCCGGGACAGGAGAGGGAGCAGTACTTC. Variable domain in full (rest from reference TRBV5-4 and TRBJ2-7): ETGVTQSPTHLIKTRGQQVTLRCSSQSGHNTVSWYQQALGQGPQFIFQYYREEENGRGNFPPRFSGLQFPNYSSELNVNALELDDSALYLCASSPSPGQEREQYFGPGTRLTVT.

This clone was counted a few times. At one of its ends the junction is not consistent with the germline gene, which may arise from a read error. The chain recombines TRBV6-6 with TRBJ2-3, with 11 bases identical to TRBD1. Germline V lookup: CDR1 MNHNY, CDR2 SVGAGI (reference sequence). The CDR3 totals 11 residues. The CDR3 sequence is CASSPGTGGDF. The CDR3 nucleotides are TGTGCCAGCAGTCCCGGGACAGGGGGGGATTTT.

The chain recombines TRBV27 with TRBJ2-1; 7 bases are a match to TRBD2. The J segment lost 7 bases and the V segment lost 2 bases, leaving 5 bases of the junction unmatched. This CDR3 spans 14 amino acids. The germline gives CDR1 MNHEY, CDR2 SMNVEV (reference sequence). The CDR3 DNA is TGTGCCAGCAGTTTAGCGGGAGCTGTAAATGAGCAGTTCTTC. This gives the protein CASSLAGAVNEQFF.

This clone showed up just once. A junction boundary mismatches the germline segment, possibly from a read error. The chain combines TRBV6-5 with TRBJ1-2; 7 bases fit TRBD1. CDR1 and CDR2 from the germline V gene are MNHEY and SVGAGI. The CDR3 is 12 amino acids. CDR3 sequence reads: CASSIGGYGHTF. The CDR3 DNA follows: TGTGCCAGCAGTATAGGGGGCTATGGCCACACCTTC.

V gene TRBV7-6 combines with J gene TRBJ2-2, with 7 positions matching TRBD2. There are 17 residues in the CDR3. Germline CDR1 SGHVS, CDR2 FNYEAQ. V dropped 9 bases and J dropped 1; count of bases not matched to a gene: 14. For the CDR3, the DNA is TGTGCCAGTGCCCAGATTAGCGGGCTTAAGAACACCGGGGAGCTGTTTTTT. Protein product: CASAQISGLKNTGELFF. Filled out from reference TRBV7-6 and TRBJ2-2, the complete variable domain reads GAGVSQSPRYKVTKRGQDVALRCDPISGHVSLYWYRQALGQGPEFLTYFNYEAQQDKSGLPNDRFSAERPEGSISTLTIQRTEQRDSAMYRCASAQISGLKNTGELFFGEGSRLTVL.